The clone carrying this T cell receptor beta chain was counted ten times or more. The CDR3 is 13 residues long. CDR1 and CDR2 from the germline V gene are DFQATT and SNEGSKA (reference sequence). V was cut by 1 base and J by 5 bases, with 11 bases left in between. The sample is drawn from a study of regulatory T cells in long-lasting Graves disease. Study in general: Newly diagnosed Graves' patients took antithyroid drugs under 3 months.

Time point denoted: newly diagnosed GD, antithyroid drugs for less than 3 months. Construction of the TCR library relied on RNA isolated from PBMCs. Construction of TCR beta libraries relied on iRepertoire HTBI primers and on Arm-PCR targeting CDR3 regions. TCRdb reanalysed the multiplex PCR reads using MiXCR and keeps one entry per CDR3 protein. There are 400,000 to 550,000 distinct CDR3 sequences in the sample; approximately 16% occur only once, and 9.5% to 12% lies in the top ten. This sample also appeared in a second study, on T cells in Graves' hyperthyroidism and ophthalmopathy.

This receptor was obtained from a woman in her twenties or thirties with Graves disease. Sequenced material: peripheral blood mononuclear cells (PBMCs), taken at new diagnosis, from a patient treated with antithyroid drugs. V and J are TRBV20-1 and TRBJ1-1; D ambiguous. The CDR3 coding sequence is TGCAGTGCTAGAGGTCAGAGGATAACTGAAGCTTTCTTT. Translated: CSARGQRITEAFF.